This T cell receptor beta chain was sequenced during a study of patients and donors after allogeneic stem cell transplantation. TCRdb passed the RT-PCR reads through MiXCR, listing each CDR3 protein once. The sample lists approximately 410,000 distinct CDR3 sequences, 16% seen once, with less than 8% in the top ten. This clonotype came up a few times. V was pared by 5 bases and J by 8 bases, with 15 bases between. The CDR3 is 13 residues long. CDR1 is SEHNR, CDR2 FQNEAQ, per germline (reference sequence). The source of this sequence is a human donor who was either an allogeneic HSCT recipient or a stem cell or donor lymphocyte infusion donor (not recorded which). It is not recorded whose cells these are; they may come from a transplant donor. This chain joins TRBV7-9 and TRBJ1-2, with D perhaps TRBD1 (5 bases). The sample comprised blood, either unsorted or a sorted T cell fraction (not recorded which). The CDR3 DNA follows: TGTGCCAGCAGCCTAGGGACCCTCCGGGGCTACACCTTC. Translating gives CASSLGTLRGYTF.